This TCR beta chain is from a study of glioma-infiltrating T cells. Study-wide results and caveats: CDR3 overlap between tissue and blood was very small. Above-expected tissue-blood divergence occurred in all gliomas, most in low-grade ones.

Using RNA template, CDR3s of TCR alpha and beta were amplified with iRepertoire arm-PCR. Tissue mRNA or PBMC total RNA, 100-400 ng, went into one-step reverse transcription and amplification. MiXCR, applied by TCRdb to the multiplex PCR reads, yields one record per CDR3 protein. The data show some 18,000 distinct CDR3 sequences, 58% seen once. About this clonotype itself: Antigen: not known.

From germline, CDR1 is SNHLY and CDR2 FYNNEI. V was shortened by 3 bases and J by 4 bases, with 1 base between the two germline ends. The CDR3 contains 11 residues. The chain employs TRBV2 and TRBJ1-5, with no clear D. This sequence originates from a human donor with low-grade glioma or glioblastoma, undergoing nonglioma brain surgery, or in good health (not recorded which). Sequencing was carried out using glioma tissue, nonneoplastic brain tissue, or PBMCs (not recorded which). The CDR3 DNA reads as TGTGCCAGCAGTGAGAATCAGCCCCAGCATTTT. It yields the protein CASSENQPQHF.